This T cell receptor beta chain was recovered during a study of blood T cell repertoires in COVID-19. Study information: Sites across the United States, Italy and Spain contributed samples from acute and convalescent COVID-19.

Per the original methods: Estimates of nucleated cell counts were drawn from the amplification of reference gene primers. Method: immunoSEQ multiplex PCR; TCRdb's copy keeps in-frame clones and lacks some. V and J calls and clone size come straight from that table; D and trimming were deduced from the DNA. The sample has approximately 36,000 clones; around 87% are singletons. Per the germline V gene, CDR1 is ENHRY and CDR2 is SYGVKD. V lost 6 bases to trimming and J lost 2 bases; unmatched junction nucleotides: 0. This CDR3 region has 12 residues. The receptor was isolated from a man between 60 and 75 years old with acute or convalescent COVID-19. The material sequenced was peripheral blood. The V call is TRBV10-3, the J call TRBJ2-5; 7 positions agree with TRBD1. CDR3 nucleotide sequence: TGTGCCATCAGGGGACAGCAAGAGACCCAGTACTTC. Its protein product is CAIRGQQETQYF.